This T cell receptor beta chain was recorded in a study of blood T cell repertoires in COVID-19. Study in general: The samples span acute and convalescent COVID-19 from the United States, Italy and Spain.

The table came from immunoSEQ multiplex PCR; TCRdb's copy has only in-frame clones and leaves some out. The table has 150,000 to 200,000 clones, 82% seen once. Patients of the Seattle cohort, enrolled during active infection, were followed longitudinally. The source is a woman aged 60-75 years with COVID-19, enrolled during active disease. The sequenced material came from peripheral blood.

The CDR3, as DNA: TGTGCCAGCAGCTTGGATGCAGGAGGCTACACCTTC. Translating it yields CASSLDAGGYTF. The J gene is TRBJ1-2, the V gene TRBV5-6; unclear D gene. This CDR3 comprises 12 residues. Trimming cost V 0 bases and J 8 bases, with 8 bases left between them. Germline values: CDR1 SGHDT, CDR2 YYEEEE.